This T cell receptor (beta chain) derives from a study of metastatic and nonmetastatic thyroid tumors. Turning to the study itself: Across blood and tumor or nodule tissue, repertoires from malignant and benign thyroid patients were compared with one another. Whole-study findings and limits: Significantly higher TCR beta diversity was reportedly seen in malignant thyroid tumors than benign nodules, in blood and tumor.

Treatment of any kind had been given to no patient before thyroid surgery. With respect to this clone: Its specificity is not known.

The CDR3 sequence is 14 residues long. With V trimmed by 5 bases and J by 4 bases, 10 bases remained unmatched. Per germline, CDR1 DFQATT and CDR2 SNEGSKA (reference sequence). Authors' processing steps: Clinicopathological groups of papillary thyroid cancer showed CDR3 differences that were used to build a distant-metastasis classifier. TCRdb reanalyzed the PCR reads via MiXCR. Here the V and J calls rest on TCRdb's processing, not on the authors' analysis. This sample has approximately 31,000 clones, with less than 30% found just once. J is TRBJ1-2 and V is TRBV20-1; the match to TRBD1 covers 7 bases. The source material was blood. The sequence was collected from a female donor with papillary thyroid cancer or a benign thyroid nodule (not recorded which). Some clones in this sample may be carry-over from other donors' samples. The CDR3 loop reads CSAVVQGEGYGYTF. Written as DNA, the CDR3 is TGCAGTGCTGTGGTTCAGGGGGAGGGCTATGGCTACACCTTC.